This record looks at one TCR beta chain sequence and its context. Its antigen remains undetermined. Nothing much larger sits one base from this clone, and base qualities are not available. The data originate from a study of T cell responses to AZD1222 COVID-19 vaccine (dated by TCRdb to about 2021). For the wider study: A total of under 250 trial participants underwent TCR sequencing, of whom about 210 had received two doses of AZD1222 and some 25 had received two doses of the MenACWY control vaccine. Enrollment into the trials was organized by age into subgroups of 18-55, 56-69 and 70-plus years, and those subgroups contained approximately 160, 26 and 62 TCR-sequenced participants, respectively. Results the study describes overall, beyond this receptor: In the small 56-69-year group, the increase in depth fell short of significance, most likely because of low power. Because no samples from the day 14 peak response were available, repertoires could be characterized only after the peak T cell response. Vaccine-associated CD4 TCRs spanned the whole spike protein, with dominant responses in regions 160-218 and 743-854. Reportedly, almost half of the unique spike-specific TCRs recognized epitopes lying outside the regions that are mutated in the B.1.351 and B.1.1.7 variants. Conclusions about previously exposed vaccinees are limited because only a handful of AZD1222 recipients were SARS-CoV-2 seropositive at baseline. Participants were mostly white British and included more females than males, and it was suggested by the authors that clonal diversity may have been underestimated. Spike-specific TCR breadth and depth rose significantly after two AZD1222 doses compared with day 0 and with MenACWY recipients.

Its CDR3 holds 15 amino acids, cysteine through phenylalanine. Only CDR3 DNA remains: 45 bases, in frame from the first base. V lost 3 bases and J lost 0 bases; the stretch between them is 9 bases long. Looking up the germline V gene (reference sequence) yields CDR1 MNHEY and CDR2 SMNVEV. The CDR3 regions of human TCRbeta chains were analyzed by immunosequencing. As for the authors' bioinformatics: Repertoire TCRs were checked for matches against a reference library of SARS-CoV-2-specific TCRs that had been generated using the MIRA antigen-specificity platform. Breadth was defined as the fraction of unique TCRs that were SARS-CoV-2-associated, and depth was defined as the fraction of total T cells that were SARS-CoV-2-associated. Using the MIRA data, each spike-specific TCR was assigned both to the spike region to which the TCR was reactive and to a CD4 or CD8 class. Log10-transformed breadth and depth values were compared by one-way ANOVA with Sidak's multiple comparisons tests. TCRdb re-hosts the immuneACCESS table, in-frame sequences only. Its copies lack some clones; in the studies checked, an unresolved V gene accounts for under half of them, and the cause for the rest is not known. V and J calls and clone size are given by that table; D and trimming were obtained from the DNA. The sample contains 150,000 or so clones, 85% to 95% of them found a single time. 0.85% to 0.95% of the sample rests with the top ten.

The time point label corresponds to: baseline before first vaccination. In light of the paper, this sample's treatment or condition label describes: meningococcal conjugate vaccine given as trial control. The vaccinee samples were drawn from two UK trials, COV001 and COV002, one of which was a single-blind randomized controlled phase 2/3 trial testing AZD1222 (ChAdOx1 nCoV-19) in healthy adults. For TCRbeta chain sequencing, PBMC samples were collected from trial participants at day 0 and at day 28 after the second dose. The TCR sequence derives from an adult in good health. The specimen was peripheral blood, collected on day 0 of MenACWY control vaccination. The chain is made from TRBV27 and TRBJ1-5, with the D gene too uncertain to name. CDR3 sequence: CASSFNRDSNQPQHF. The base sequence is TGTGCCAGCAGTTTCAATAGGGATAGCAATCAGCCCCAGCATTTT.